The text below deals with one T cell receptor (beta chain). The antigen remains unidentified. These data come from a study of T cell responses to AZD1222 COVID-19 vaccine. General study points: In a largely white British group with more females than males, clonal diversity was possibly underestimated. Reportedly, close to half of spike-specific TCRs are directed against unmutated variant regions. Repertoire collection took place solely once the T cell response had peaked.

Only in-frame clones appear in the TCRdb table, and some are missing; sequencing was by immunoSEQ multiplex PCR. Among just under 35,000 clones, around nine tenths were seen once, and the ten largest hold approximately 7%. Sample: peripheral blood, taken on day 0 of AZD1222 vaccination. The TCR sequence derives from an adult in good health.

The CDR3 nucleotides are TGTGCCAGCAGCTCATCAGGTTCAACTAATGAAAAACTGTTTTTT. As protein: CASSSSGSTNEKLFF. The chain couples TRBV5-6 to TRBJ1-4; D not certain. The germline gives CDR1 SGHDT, CDR2 YYEEEE. The V end was cut by 3 bases, the J end by 0 bases, with 9 bases between. This CDR3 has 15 amino acids.